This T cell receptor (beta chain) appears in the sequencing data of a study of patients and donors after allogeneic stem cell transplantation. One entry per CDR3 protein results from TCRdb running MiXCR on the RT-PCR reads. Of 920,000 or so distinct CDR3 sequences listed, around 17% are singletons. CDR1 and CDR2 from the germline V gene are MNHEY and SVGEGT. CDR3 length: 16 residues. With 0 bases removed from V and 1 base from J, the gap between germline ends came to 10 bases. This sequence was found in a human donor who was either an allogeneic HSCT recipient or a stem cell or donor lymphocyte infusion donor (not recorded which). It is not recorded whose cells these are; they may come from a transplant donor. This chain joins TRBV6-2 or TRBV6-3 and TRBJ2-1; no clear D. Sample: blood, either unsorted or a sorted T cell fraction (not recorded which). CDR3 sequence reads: CASSYSDGTSYNEQFF. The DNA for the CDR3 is TGTGCCAGCAGTTACTCGGACGGAACTTCCTACAATGAGCAGTTCTTC.